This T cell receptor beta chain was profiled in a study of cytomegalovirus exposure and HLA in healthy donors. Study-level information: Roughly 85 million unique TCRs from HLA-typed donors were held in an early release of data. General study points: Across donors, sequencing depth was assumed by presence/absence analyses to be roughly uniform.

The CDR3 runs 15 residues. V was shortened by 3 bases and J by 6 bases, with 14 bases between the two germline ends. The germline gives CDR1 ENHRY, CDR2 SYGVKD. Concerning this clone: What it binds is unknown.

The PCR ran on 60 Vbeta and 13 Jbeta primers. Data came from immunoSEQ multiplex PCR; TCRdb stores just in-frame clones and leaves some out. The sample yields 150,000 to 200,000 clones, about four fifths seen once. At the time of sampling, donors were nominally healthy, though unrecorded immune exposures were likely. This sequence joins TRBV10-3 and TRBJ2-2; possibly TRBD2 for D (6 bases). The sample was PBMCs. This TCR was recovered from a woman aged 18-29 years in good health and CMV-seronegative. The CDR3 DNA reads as TGTGCCATCAGTGACCTCCGTTGGGGGGCCGGGGAGCTGTTTTTT. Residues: CAISDLRWGAGELFF.